The T cell receptor (beta chain) described here comes from a study of follicular helper T cells after annual influenza vaccination. Overall study: Across the 2013-2014, 2014-2015 and 2015-2016 vaccination seasons, some subjects were resampled. Study observations and caveats: Most later recoveries of Day 7 ICOS+CD38+ clones were ICOS-CD38- cTfh.

The germline gives CDR1 SGDLS, CDR2 YYNGEE. The V and J ends lost 4 bases and 5 bases, in that order; junction bases with no gene match: 11. The CDR3 covers 15 residues. Noted time point: 2015-2016 season, pre-vaccination. Subjects lived in the community and lacked influenza vaccine within the prior 6 months. As for this clone: The antigen is unknown.

This table comes from immunoSEQ multiplex PCR, and its TCRdb copy is limited to in-frame clones, with some not included. The data show approximately 5,500 clones, roughly 85% seen once. This sequence joins TRBV9 and TRBJ2-5; 7 bases agree with TRBD2. The sequences come from CXCR5- memory CD4+ T cells sorted from blood, collected on the day of influenza vaccination. The TCR originated in an adult who received the influenza vaccine. DNA of the CDR3: TGTGCCAGCAGCCGCTCGGGATGGGGGGGTGAGACCCAGTACTTC. Protein sequence: CASSRSGWGGETQYF.